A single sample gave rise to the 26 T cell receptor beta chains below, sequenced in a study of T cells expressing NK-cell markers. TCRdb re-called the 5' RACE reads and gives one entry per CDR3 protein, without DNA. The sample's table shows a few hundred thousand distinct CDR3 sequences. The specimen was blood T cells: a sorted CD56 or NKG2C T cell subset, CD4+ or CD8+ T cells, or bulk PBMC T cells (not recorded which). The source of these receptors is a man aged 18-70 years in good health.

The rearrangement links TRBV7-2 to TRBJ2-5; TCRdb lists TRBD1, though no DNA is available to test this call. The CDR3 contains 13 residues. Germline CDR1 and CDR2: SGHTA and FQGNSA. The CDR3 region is CASSWDTFETQYF.

This CDR3 reads CATPPQQGAPYSYNEQFF. The chain uses TRBV24-1 and TRBJ2-1; as DNA is missing, the TRBD1 call by TCRdb cannot be tested. This CDR3 has 18 residues. Germline V gives CDR1 KGHDR, CDR2 SFDVKD.

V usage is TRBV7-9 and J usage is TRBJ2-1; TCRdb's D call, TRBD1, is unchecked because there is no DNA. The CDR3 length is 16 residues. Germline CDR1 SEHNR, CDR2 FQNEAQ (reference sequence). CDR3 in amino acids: CASSFIPGPLSNEQFF.

The chain's CDR3 is CASSVVHLPYNEQFF. This chain links TRBV9 with TRBJ2-1. The CDR3 consists of 15 residues. Germline CDR1 SGDLS, CDR2 YYNGEE.

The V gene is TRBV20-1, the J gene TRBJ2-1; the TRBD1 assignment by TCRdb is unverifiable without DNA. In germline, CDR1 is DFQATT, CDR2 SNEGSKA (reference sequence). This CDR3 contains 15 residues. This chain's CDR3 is CSAIRSGTDNNEQFF.

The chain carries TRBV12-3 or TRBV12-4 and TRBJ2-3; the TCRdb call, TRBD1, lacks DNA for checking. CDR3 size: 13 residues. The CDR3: CASSFRGTDTQYF.

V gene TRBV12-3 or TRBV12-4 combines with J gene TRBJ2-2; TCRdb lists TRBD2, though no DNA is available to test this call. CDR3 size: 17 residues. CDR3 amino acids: CASSNKGGGRNTGELFF.

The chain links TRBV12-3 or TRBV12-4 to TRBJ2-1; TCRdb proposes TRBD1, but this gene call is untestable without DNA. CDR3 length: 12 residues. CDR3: CASTVSGTEQFF.

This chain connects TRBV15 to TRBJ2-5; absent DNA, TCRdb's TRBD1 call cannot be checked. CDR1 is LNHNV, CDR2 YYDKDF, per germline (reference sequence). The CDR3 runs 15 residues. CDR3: CATSRDRRQGGTQYF.

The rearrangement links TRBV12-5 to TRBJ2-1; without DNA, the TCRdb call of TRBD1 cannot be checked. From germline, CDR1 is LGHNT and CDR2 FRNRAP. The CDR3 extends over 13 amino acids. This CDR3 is CASAIRGKNEQFF.

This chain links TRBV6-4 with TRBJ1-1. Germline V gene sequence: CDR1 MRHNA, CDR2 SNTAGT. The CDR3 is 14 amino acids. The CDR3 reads CASRDRWFVDEAFF.

The CDR3 region is CASSLLQQSSYNEQFF. J is TRBJ2-1 and V is TRBV7-3. Germline V gene lookup returns CDR1 SGHTA and CDR2 FQGTGA. The CDR3 extends over 16 amino acids.

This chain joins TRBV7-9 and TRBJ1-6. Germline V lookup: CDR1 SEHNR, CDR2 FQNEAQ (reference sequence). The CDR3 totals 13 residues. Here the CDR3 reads CASSLGEGSPLHF.

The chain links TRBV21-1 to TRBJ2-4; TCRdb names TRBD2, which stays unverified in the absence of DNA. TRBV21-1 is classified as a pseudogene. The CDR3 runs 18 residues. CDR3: CASSNPSGGDLAKNIQYF.

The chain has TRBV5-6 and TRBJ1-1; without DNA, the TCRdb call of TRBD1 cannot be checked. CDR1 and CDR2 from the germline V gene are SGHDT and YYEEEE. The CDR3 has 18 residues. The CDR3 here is CASSFDRGFLPVNTEAFF.

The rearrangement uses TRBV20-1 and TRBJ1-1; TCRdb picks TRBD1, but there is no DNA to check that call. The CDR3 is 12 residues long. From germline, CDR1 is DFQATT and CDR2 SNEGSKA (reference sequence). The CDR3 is CSASAGAAEAFF.

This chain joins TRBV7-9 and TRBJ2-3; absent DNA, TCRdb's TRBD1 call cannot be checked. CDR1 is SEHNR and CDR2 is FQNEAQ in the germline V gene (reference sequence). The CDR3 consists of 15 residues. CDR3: CASSKGGALTDTQYF.

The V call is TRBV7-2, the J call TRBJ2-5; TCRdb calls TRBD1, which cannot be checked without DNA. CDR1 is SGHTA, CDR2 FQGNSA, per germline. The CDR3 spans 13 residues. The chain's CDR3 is CASSLGTEMTQYF.

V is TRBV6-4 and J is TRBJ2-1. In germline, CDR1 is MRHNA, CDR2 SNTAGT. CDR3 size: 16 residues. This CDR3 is CASSDPYTSSYNEQFF.

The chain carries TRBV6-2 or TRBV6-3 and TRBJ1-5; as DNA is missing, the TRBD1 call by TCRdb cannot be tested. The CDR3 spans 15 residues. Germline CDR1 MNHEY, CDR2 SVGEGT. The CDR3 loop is CASRRTGYTNQPQHF.

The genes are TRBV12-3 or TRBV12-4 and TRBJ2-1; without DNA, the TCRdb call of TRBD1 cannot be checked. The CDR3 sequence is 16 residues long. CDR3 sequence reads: CASIPSYGRSYNEQFF.

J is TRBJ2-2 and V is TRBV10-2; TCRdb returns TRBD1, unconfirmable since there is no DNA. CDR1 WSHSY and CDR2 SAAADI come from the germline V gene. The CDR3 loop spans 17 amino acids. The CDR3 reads CASSYTSGASNTGELFF.

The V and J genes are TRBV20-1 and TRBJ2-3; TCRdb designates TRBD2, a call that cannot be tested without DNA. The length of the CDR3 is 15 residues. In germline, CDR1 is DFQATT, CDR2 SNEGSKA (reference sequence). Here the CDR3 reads CSATTSGGAGDTQYF.

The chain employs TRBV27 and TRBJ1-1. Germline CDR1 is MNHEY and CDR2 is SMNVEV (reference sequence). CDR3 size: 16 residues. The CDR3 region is CASSPTLRDLYTEAFF.

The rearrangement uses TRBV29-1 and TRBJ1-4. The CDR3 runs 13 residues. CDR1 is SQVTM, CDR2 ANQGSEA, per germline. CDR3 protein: CSASGRNNEKLFF. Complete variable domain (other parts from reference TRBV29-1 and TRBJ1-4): SAVISQKPSRDICQRGTSLTIQCQVDSQVTMMFWYRQQPGQSLTLIATANQGSEATYESGFVIDKFPISRPNLTFSTLTVSNMSPEDSSIYLCSASGRNNEKLFFGSGTQLSVL.

The CDR3 here is CASRAGGAGGYTF. V is TRBV27 and J is TRBJ1-2; there is no DNA to check the TCRdb D call of TRBD1. The CDR3 covers 13 residues. The germline CDR1 and CDR2 sequences are MNHEY and SMNVEV (reference sequence).